These 28 T cell receptor beta chains came from one sample sequenced in a study of CD8 T cells in ankylosing spondylitis. Notes on the study in general: Roughly eight highly homologous variants made up a TCR beta motif that seemed to typify ankylosing spondylitis blood.

These receptors are not linked to any known antigen. TCRdb reprocessed the 5' RACE reads with MiXCR, giving one entry per CDR3 protein. This table holds about 220,000 distinct CDR3 sequences, just under 7.5% found once. The material sequenced was blood, either unsorted or a sorted T cell fraction (not recorded which). These receptors were collected from a male donor with ankylosing spondylitis.

This clonotype was counted at least ten times. V gene TRBV5-1 combines with J gene TRBJ2-1, with D perhaps assigned TRBD1 or TRBD2 (5 bases each). The CDR3 is 14 amino acids. V was pared by 1 base and J by 10 bases, with 15 bases between. Germline V gene lookup returns CDR1 SGHRS and CDR2 YFSETQ. The DNA for the CDR3 is TGCGCCAGCAGCTTGAGGGGAGTAGTCTTCGAGCAGTTCTTC. Translating gives CASSLRGVVFEQFF.

This clonotype was recorded at least ten times. This sequence joins TRBV11-2 and TRBJ1-6; TRBD1 aligns across 10 bases. Losses at the gene ends were 7 bases for V and 7 bases for J; bases not matched to a gene: 19. CDR1 SGHAT and CDR2 FQNNGV come from the germline V gene. The CDR3 runs to 19 residues. The CDR3 bases are TGTGCCAGCACCTCAAATCCCCGAGGTGAGGGACAGGGGAATTCACCCCTCCACTTT. It yields the protein CASTSNPRGEGQGNSPLHF.

This clonotype appeared once. This chain links TRBV5-1 with TRBJ1-1; 7 positions match TRBD1. CDR3 length equals 15 residues. Germline CDR1 SGHRS, CDR2 YFSETQ. V was pared by 0 bases and J by 1 base, with 3 bases of the junction left unmatched. The DNA for the CDR3 is TGCGCCAGCAGCTTGGATTGGACAGGGAACACTGAAGCTTTCTTT. Encoded protein: CASSLDWTGNTEAFF.

This clonotype showed up just a few times. CDR3 sequence: CASSASPGLGLGEQFF. CDR3 DNA: TGTGCCAGCAGCGCGAGTCCGGGACTTGGGTTGGGTGAGCAGTTCTTC. The chain uses TRBV9 and TRBJ2-1; possibly TRBD2 for D (6 bases). Germline CDR1 is SGDLS and CDR2 is YYNGEE. V was shortened by 3 bases and J by 9 bases, with 22 bases between the two germline ends. The CDR3 has 16 amino acids.

This clonotype was seen at least ten times. V gene TRBV4-2 combines with J gene TRBJ2-7, with 10 bases matching TRBD1. There are 17 residues in the CDR3. V lost 4 bases to trimming and J lost 3 bases; unmatched junction nucleotides: 12. In germline, CDR1 is LGHNA, CDR2 YNFKEQ. CDR3 nucleotide sequence: TGTGCCAGCAGCCCTCGTACCGGGACAGGGGACGACTACGAGCAGTACTTC. It translates to CASSPRTGTGDDYEQYF.

This chain links TRBV6-1 with TRBJ1-5; TRBD1 agrees at 7 bases. Per the germline V gene, CDR1 is MNHNS and CDR2 is SASEGT. CDR3 length: 16 amino acids. Trimming took 0 bases from V and 1 from J; bases not matched to a gene: 3. In nucleotides, the CDR3 is TGTGCCAGCAGTGAAGCGGGCAGGGGGAGCAATCAGCCCCAGCATTTT. It codes for CASSEAGRGSNQPQHF.

This clonotype was found many times. The rearrangement uses TRBV29-1 and TRBJ2-7; no clear D gene. V lost 5 bases and J lost 3, with 8 bases in between. CDR3 length: 11 residues. The germline gives CDR1 SQVTM, CDR2 ANQGSEA. In nucleotides, the CDR3 is TGCAGCGTTACAATCTACTACGAGCAGTACTTC. It encodes CSVTIYYEQYF.

There are many counts of this clonotype. This chain connects TRBV5-1 to TRBJ1-2, with 8 bases that match TRBD1. The V gene's germline CDR1 is SGHRS and CDR2 YFSETQ. The CDR3 consists of 17 residues. V shed 9 bases and J 2 bases; nucleotides not matched to a gene: 18. This chain's CDR3 is CANDPGQDHDINYGYTF. The CDR3 region has the DNA TGCGCCAACGACCCGGGACAGGACCATGATATAAACTATGGCTACACCTTC.

The chain carries TRBV7-2 and TRBJ2-5, with D perhaps matching TRBD1 (5 bases). CDR1 is SGHTA and CDR2 is FQGNSA in the germline V gene. The CDR3 loop spans 14 amino acids. V was shortened by 1 base and J by 1 base, with 7 bases between the two germline ends. CDR3 in amino acids: CASSLVTAQETQYF. The CDR3 DNA reads TGTGCCAGCAGCTTAGTGACAGCCCAAGAGACCCAGTACTTC. Full variable domain (missing parts from reference TRBV7-2 and TRBJ2-5): GAGVSQSPSNKVTEKGKDVELRCDPISGHTALYWYRQSLGQGLEFLIYFQGNSAPDKSGLPSDRFSAERTGGSVSTLTIQRTQQEDSAVYLCASSLVTAQETQYFGPGTRLLVL.

The chain has TRBV12-3 or TRBV12-4 and TRBJ2-1, with 11 bases matching TRBD2. The CDR3 is 16 amino acids. The ends lost 6 bases at V and 3 bases at J; junction bases unmatched: 7. This chain's CDR3 is CASSPFGTSGYNEQFF. In DNA, the CDR3 is TGTGCCAGCAGCCCTTTTGGGACTAGCGGCTACAATGAGCAGTTCTTC.

The chain combines TRBV19 with TRBJ1-5; 9 positions match TRBD1. CDR1 is LNHDA and CDR2 is SQIVND in the germline V gene (reference sequence). V gave up 6 bases and J gave up 6 bases; unmatched junction bases: 15. There are 17 residues in the CDR3. The CDR3 bases are TGTGCCAGTAGCAACCCCCGTACAGGGGGCCGTTTTCAGCCCCAGCATTTT. Residues: CASSNPRTGGRFQPQHF.

This clonotype was picked up many times. The chain recombines TRBV20-1 with TRBJ2-7, with D possibly matching TRBD2 (5 bases). The germline V and J ends were trimmed by 5 bases and 0 bases, with 11 bases remaining between them. The CDR3 has 13 residues. Germline CDR1 and CDR2: DFQATT and SNEGSKA (reference sequence). The CDR3 spells CSAGRVISYEQYF. CDR3 nucleotides: TGCAGTGCTGGGCGGGTGATCTCCTACGAGCAGTACTTC.

The rearrangement links TRBV27 to TRBJ1-1; D not resolved. The germline V gene encodes CDR1 MNHEY and CDR2 SMNVEV (reference sequence). The CDR3 spans 15 residues. The ends were cut back, 1 base at V and 3 bases at J, with 12 bases in the middle. The chain's CDR3 is CASSLYDIRDTEAFF. The CDR3 DNA is TGTGCCAGCAGTTTATACGATATAAGGGACACTGAAGCTTTCTTT.

This clonotype was counted ten times or more. The chain joins TRBV7-9 to TRBJ2-7; 9 bases match TRBD2. V dropped 1 base and J dropped 4; count of bases not matched to a gene: 5. The CDR3 is made up of 15 amino acids. Germline CDR1 SEHNR, CDR2 FQNEAQ (reference sequence). The CDR3 region is CASSLDSGSYYEQYF. The DNA for the CDR3 is TGTGCCAGCAGCTTAGATAGCGGGAGTTATTACGAGCAGTACTTC.

This clonotype was observed at least ten times. This chain uses TRBV7-9 with TRBJ2-7; 9 positions match TRBD1. The CDR3 length is 16 residues. Losses at the gene ends were 4 bases for V and 0 bases for J; bases not matched to a gene: 7. Germline CDR1 reads SEHNR; CDR2 reads FQNEAQ (reference sequence). In DNA form, the CDR3 reads TGTGCCAGCAGCTCCACAGGGGGCAAGAGCTCCTACGAGCAGTACTTC. It encodes CASSSTGGKSSYEQYF.

In its sample, this clonotype was seen a few times. V and J are TRBV10-1 and TRBJ2-5; 8 bases align to TRBD1. The V gene end was trimmed by 2 bases and the J gene end by 6 bases; junction bases not matched to a gene: 8. CDR1 WNHNN and CDR2 SYGVQD come from the germline V gene (reference sequence). CDR3 length: 15 amino acids. The CDR3 here is CASSEGRDRGQTQYF. The CDR3 DNA sequence: TGCGCCAGCAGTGAGGGGCGAGACAGGGGCCAGACCCAGTACTTC.

This clonotype was picked up many times. V is TRBV4-1 and J is TRBJ2-7; 9 bases agree with TRBD2. The trim removed 3 bases at V and 2 bases at J, leaving 5 bases unmatched. Germline V gene sequence: CDR1 MGHRA, CDR2 YSYEKL. The length of the CDR3 is 15 residues. The CDR3 region has the DNA TGCGCCAGCAGCCAGATACTAGCGGGCGCCTACGAGCAGTACTTC. Its protein is CASSQILAGAYEQYF.

The genes are TRBV4-3 and TRBJ2-1, with 9 bases fitting TRBD2. The CDR3 length is 17 residues. CDR1 and CDR2 from the germline V gene are LGHNA and YSLEER. J was trimmed by 5 bases and V by 1 base; bases with no gene match: 9. The CDR3 sequence: CASSQGGSGRSHNEQFF. The CDR3 DNA follows: TGCGCCAGCAGCCAAGGGGGTAGCGGGAGAAGCCACAATGAGCAGTTCTTC.

This clonotype was seen repeatedly, ten times or more. The chain is built from TRBV27 and TRBJ2-5; D is unclear. Germline V gene data show CDR1 as MNHEY and CDR2 as SMNVEV (reference sequence). Trimming removed 2 bases from V and 7 bases from J, with 11 bases in between. The CDR3 covers 13 residues. The DNA for the CDR3 is TGTGCCAGCAGTTTAGGTGCCTTAGGGACCCAGTACTTC. It encodes CASSLGALGTQYF.

The table lists this clonotype with many counts. CDR3: CASSTWVARTDEQFF. CDR3 in DNA: TGTGCCAGCAGCACCTGGGTAGCGAGAACAGATGAGCAGTTCTTC. This chain links TRBV7-8 with TRBJ2-1, with D possibly being TRBD2 (5 bases). Trimming stripped 5 bases from V and 8 bases from J, with 19 bases between. Germline V gene sequence: CDR1 SGHVS, CDR2 FQNEAQ. This CDR3 spans 15 amino acids.

This clonotype was seen a few times. The chain has TRBV7-9 and TRBJ2-7; D is perhaps TRBD1 or TRBD2 (5 bases each). Trimming cost V 5 bases and J 0 bases, with 14 bases left between them. The CDR3 is made up of 15 amino acids. Germline CDR1 and CDR2: SEHNR and FQNEAQ (reference sequence). Here the CDR3 reads CASSPRGEISYEQYF. In DNA form, the CDR3 reads TGTGCCAGCAGCCCCAGAGGGGAGATCTCCTACGAGCAGTACTTC.

This clonotype was counted a few times. The chain combines TRBV12-3 or TRBV12-4 with TRBJ1-5, with 9 bases aligning to TRBD1. The CDR3 length is 18 residues. The V and J ends lost 3 bases and 4 bases, in that order; junction bases with no gene match: 13. The CDR3 protein is CASSFSGLGTGINQPQHF. For the CDR3, the DNA is TGTGCCAGCAGTTTCTCGGGTTTGGGGACAGGGATAAATCAGCCCCAGCATTTT.

This clonotype was counted many times. The gene calls are TRBV29-1 and TRBJ1-1; the D gene is possibly TRBD1 (6 bases). The V gene lost 6 bases and the J gene lost 3 bases, with 11 bases spanning the gap. This CDR3 is built from 12 residues. Germline V CDR1 and CDR2: SQVTM, ANQGSEA. This chain's CDR3 is CSVTGIDTEAFF. DNA for the CDR3: TGCAGCGTCACAGGGATCGACACTGAAGCTTTCTTT.

In this sample, this clonotype turned up many times. J is TRBJ2-3 and V is TRBV7-8, with 7 bases identical to TRBD2. This CDR3 has 14 amino acids. Germline trimming cut 6 bases from V and 1 base from J; bases unmatched to any gene: 4. Germline V gives CDR1 SGHVS, CDR2 FQNEAQ. CDR3 loop: CASSERGRTDTQYF. The CDR3 DNA reads as TGTGCCAGCAGTGAGCGGGGACGCACAGATACGCAGTATTTT.

This clonotype was seen repeatedly, ten times or more. The chain uses TRBV27 and TRBJ1-1; 7 bases are shared with TRBD1. After removal of 0 bases from V and 4 bases from J, the junction contained 2 bases not matched to a gene. CDR1 is MNHEY and CDR2 is SMNVEV in the germline V gene (reference sequence). The CDR3 consists of 14 residues. CDR3 amino acids: CASSLSDRATEAFF. The DNA of the CDR3 is TGTGCCAGCAGTTTATCTGACAGGGCCACTGAAGCTTTCTTT.

This clonotype was found many times. This chain joins TRBV5-1 and TRBJ1-3, with a tentative D call TRBD1 (5 bases). Germline V gene sequence: CDR1 SGHRS, CDR2 YFSETQ. There are 16 residues in the CDR3. Trimming pared 4 bases from V and 0 bases from J, leaving 14 bases between. The chain's CDR3 is CASSPADRLSGNTIYF. CDR3 bases: TGCGCCAGCAGCCCTGCCGACAGACTCTCTGGAAACACCATATATTTT. The full variable domain, completed using reference TRBV5-1 and TRBJ1-3, is KAGVTQTPRYLIKTRGQQVTLSCSPISGHRSVSWYQQTPGQGLQFLFEYFSETQRNKGNFPGRFSGRQFSNSRSEMNVSTLELGDSALYLCASSPADRLSGNTIYFGEGSWLTVV.

This clonotype appeared many times. The chain combines TRBV7-8 with TRBJ2-1; D is uncertain. With 5 bases removed from V and 8 bases from J, the gap between germline ends came to 19 bases. This CDR3 is 15 amino acids long. CDR1 is SGHVS, CDR2 FQNEAQ, per germline. CDR3: CASSPGFGGYYEQFF. The DNA of the CDR3 is TGTGCCAGCAGCCCAGGTTTCGGCGGTTACTATGAGCAGTTCTTC.

This clonotype was counted between two and nine times. The chain uses TRBV29-1 and TRBJ2-1; 8 bases fit TRBD2. V shed 0 bases and J 0 bases; nucleotides not matched to a gene: 10. The CDR3 consists of 18 residues. Germline CDR1 and CDR2: SQVTM and ANQGSEA. The CDR3 spells CSVEDRWYSGSSYNEQFF. The CDR3 coding sequence is TGCAGCGTTGAAGATCGGTGGTACAGCGGGAGCTCCTACAATGAGCAGTTCTTC.